This T cell receptor (beta chain) emerged from a study of T cell responses to AZD1222 COVID-19 vaccine. With respect to this clone: As yet, its antigen is unknown.

Overall study results and limits: In a largely white British group with more females than males, clonal diversity was possibly underestimated.

The repertoire was sequenced with immunoSEQ multiplex PCR; TCRdb's copy has only in-frame clones and lacks some. The sample carries fewer than 55,000 clones, approximately 79% recorded once. This CDR3 is 16 amino acids long. Germline-derived CDR1 and CDR2 are LGHDT and YNNKEL (reference sequence). With 8 bases removed from V and 4 bases from J, the gap between germline ends came to 21 bases. The rearrangement links TRBV3-1 (or the pseudogene TRBV3-2) to TRBJ2-1; no firm D call. The TCR sequence derives from an adult in good health. The sequencing here drew on peripheral blood, taken on day 0 of MenACWY control vaccination. CDR3 sequence reads: CASSRPQDPAYNEQFF. The CDR3 DNA sequence: TGTGCCAGCTCCCGCCCCCAAGATCCCGCTTACAATGAGCAGTTCTTC.